The present T cell receptor beta chain was sequenced within a study of CD8+CD57+ T cells in acquired aplastic anemia. Study as a whole: Each DNA sample taken from sorted CD4+ and CD8+ cells came to 3 to 4 ug on average.

Notes on the study in general: Overlap between patients and controls comprised 25 to 30 CD8+ CDR3 sequences. Levels of CD8+ Simpson's diversity were not significantly distinct in patients versus controls.

CDR3 and TCR beta VDJ profiling relied on genomic DNA as the template. In TCRdb, the reads were re-called with MiXCR into one record per CDR3 protein. The repertoire consists of 65,000 or so distinct CDR3 sequences, with roughly 54% occurring once and the leading ten covering about 2.5%. With respect to this clonotype: No antigen is known for it.

This TCR was sampled from a human donor in good health, serving as a control. Sequencing was performed on sorted CD4+, CD8+, or CD8+CD57+ T cells (not recorded which) from PBMCs.

CDR3 DNA: TGCAGCGTTGAAGTAGGGGGCCTTGAGACCCAGTACTTC. This codes for CSVEVGGLETQYF. This chain connects TRBV29-1 to TRBJ2-5; 7 bases line up with TRBD1. This CDR3 has 13 amino acids. The ends lost 1 base at V and 5 bases at J; junction bases unmatched: 4. Germline CDR1 SQVTM, CDR2 ANQGSEA.